The 19 T cell receptor beta chains reported below all come from one sample, sequenced in a study of T-cell memory formation after mild COVID-19. TCRdb re-derived calls from the 5' RACE reads in MiXCR, one entry per CDR3 protein. The sample has hundreds of thousands of distinct CDR3 sequences; approximately 18% are singletons. The sequenced sample was PBMCs or a T cell subset sorted from them (not recorded which). All receptors derive from an adult woman who had mild COVID-19 (a few samples of this study predate the infection). Cell type and time point are not known.

This clonotype was detected a few times. The rearrangement links TRBV12-3 or TRBV12-4 to TRBJ2-3, with 11 nucleotides matching TRBD1. This CDR3 is built from 16 residues. With V trimmed by 6 bases and J by 4 bases, 9 bases remained unmatched. The CDR3 loop reads CASSPSDRGLADTQYF. The CDR3 coding sequence is TGTGCCAGCAGCCCGTCGGACAGGGGGCTGGCAGATACGCAGTATTTT.

This clonotype was detected a few times. The chain carries TRBV28 and TRBJ2-1; 8 positions match TRBD2. The CDR3 totals 16 residues. Germline CDR1 reads MDHEN; CDR2 reads SYDVKM. J lost 4 bases, V lost 7 bases, and 12 bases had no gene match. The CDR3 bases are TGTGCCAGCATCCCTGCGCTAGCGGGTACATACAATGAGCAGTTCTTC. This gives the protein CASIPALAGTYNEQFF.

The chain employs TRBV27 and TRBJ2-1, with 11 bases fitting TRBD2. V shed 6 bases, J shed 0 bases, and the junction held 10 bases outside the gene matches. CDR1 is MNHEY, CDR2 SMNVEV, per germline (reference sequence). The CDR3 is 18 amino acids. The CDR3 is CASRQFYSGRASYNEQFF. DNA for the CDR3: TGTGCCAGCAGACAATTCTATAGCGGGAGGGCCTCCTACAATGAGCAGTTCTTC.

Ten or more counts support this clonotype. This rearrangement joins TRBV5-1 to TRBJ1-2, with 7 nucleotides matching TRBD1. CDR1 and CDR2 (germline): SGHRS, YFSETQ. The CDR3 covers 14 residues. The J segment lost 2 bases and the V segment lost 8 bases, leaving 9 bases of the junction unmatched. CDR3 nucleotides: TGCGCCAGTGCAGCACAGGGACAGAACTATGGCTACACCTTC. It translates to CASAAQGQNYGYTF.

V usage is TRBV12-3 or TRBV12-4 and J usage is TRBJ1-1; the D is unclear. The CDR3 spans 13 residues. The ends were cut back, 10 bases at V and 0 bases at J, with 12 bases in the middle. The CDR3 protein is CATEPQLNTEAFF. CDR3 DNA sequence: TGTGCCACTGAACCACAGCTGAACACTGAAGCTTTCTTT.

This rearrangement joins TRBV29-1 to TRBJ2-1; 9 bases are shared with TRBD1. CDR3 size: 14 residues. In germline, CDR1 is SQVTM, CDR2 ANQGSEA. Trimming cost V 6 bases and J 2 bases; bases outside gene matches: 5. The CDR3 is CSVAGTGTYNEQFF. The CDR3, as DNA: TGCAGCGTCGCCGGGACAGGGACCTACAATGAGCAGTTCTTC.

The chain links TRBV5-1 to TRBJ2-3; tentative D call: TRBD2 (5 bases). The V end lost 7 bases, the J end lost 2 bases, and 14 bases lay between the germline ends. This CDR3 has 14 residues. CDR1 is SGHRS and CDR2 is YFSETQ in the germline V gene. Written as DNA, the CDR3 is TGCGCCAGCGGAGGAGCTCGAACCACAGATACGCAGTATTTT. The encoded protein is CASGGARTTDTQYF.

The rearrangement uses TRBV7-2 and TRBJ2-1, with 11 bases that match TRBD2. This CDR3 is built from 15 residues. Trimming cost V 5 bases and J 9 bases; bases outside gene matches: 9. Germline V lookup: CDR1 SGHTA, CDR2 FQGNSA. The CDR3 nucleotides read TGTGCCAGCAGCACCCAGACTAGCGGGGAGGGTGAGCAGTTCTTC. Its translation: CASSTQTSGEGEQFF.

This clonotype appeared a few times. The chain links TRBV7-9 to TRBJ2-4; the D is unclear. V was shortened by 1 base and J by 5 bases, with 9 bases between the two germline ends. Per the germline V gene, CDR1 is SEHNR and CDR2 is FQNEAQ (reference sequence). The CDR3 totals 14 residues. In nucleotides, the CDR3 is TGTGCCAGCAGCTTAGGCGGTAGGCAAAACATTCAGTACTTC. This translates into CASSLGGRQNIQYF.

The rearrangement uses TRBV6-6 and TRBJ2-7; 8 bases match TRBD1. The CDR3 is 14 amino acids. Trimming at V came to 6 bases and at J to 4 bases, leaving 8 bases not matched to a gene. Per the germline V gene, CDR1 is MNHNY and CDR2 is SVGAGI (reference sequence). CDR3 sequence reads: CASSFGTGPYEQYF. In DNA, the CDR3 is TGTGCCAGCAGCTTCGGGACAGGTCCTTACGAGCAGTACTTC.

V gene TRBV18 combines with J gene TRBJ2-5; no definite D call. Per the germline V gene, CDR1 is KGHSH and CDR2 is LQKENI. Trimming took off 3 bases at V and 3 bases at J, with 17 bases between the two ends. The length of the CDR3 is 16 residues. Here the CDR3 DNA reads TGTGCCAGCTCACCCTACTCTCCGGGTCAGGAAGAGACCCAGTACTTC. This translates into CASSPYSPGQEETQYF.

This rearrangement joins TRBV20-1 to TRBJ2-2; 8 bases are a match to TRBD2. Germline V gene data show CDR1 as DFQATT and CDR2 as SNEGSKA (reference sequence). This CDR3 comprises 15 residues. Here the CDR3 reads CSAPSGGPGAGELFF. For the CDR3, the DNA is TGCAGCGCGCCCTCGGGGGGGCCAGGTGCCGGGGAGCTGTTTTTT.

Turning to this clonotype: The junction departs from the called germline gene at one end, perhaps through a read error. This chain connects TRBV7-7 to TRBJ2-5; D ambiguous. This CDR3 is 15 amino acids long. Looked up from germline, CDR1 is SSHAT and CDR2 is FNYEAQ (reference sequence). The CDR3 protein is CASSPSPAEQETQYF. The CDR3 coding sequence is TGTGCTAGCAGTCCTTCGCCGGCAGAACAAGAGACCCAGTACTTC. Full variable domain (remainder filled in from reference TRBV7-7 and TRBJ2-5): GAGVSQSPRYKVTKRGQDVTLRCDPISSHATLYWYQQALGQGPEFLTYFNYEAQPDKSGLPSDRFSAERPEGSISTLTIQRTEQRDSAMYRCASSPSPAEQETQYFGPGTRLLVL.

The CDR3 DNA sequence: TGTGCCAGCAGCTCTCCGGCAGCGAACACTGAAGCTTTCTTT. Amino acids: CASSSPAANTEAFF. The genes are TRBV7-6 and TRBJ1-1; D unclear. Trimming took off 4 bases at V and 1 base at J, with 10 bases between the two ends. The germline gives CDR1 SGHVS, CDR2 FNYEAQ. The CDR3 consists of 14 residues.

This chain uses TRBV12-3 or TRBV12-4 with TRBJ2-3, with 7 bases aligning to TRBD1. The CDR3 contains 14 residues. Trimming at V came to 4 bases and at J to 5 bases, leaving 6 bases not matched to a gene. In DNA form, the CDR3 reads TGTGCCAGCAGTTGGACAGGTCAAATAGATACGCAGTATTTT. It specifies CASSWTGQIDTQYF.

The gene calls are TRBV6-6 and TRBJ2-3, with TRBD1 matching over 8 bases. J gave up 15 bases and V 2 bases, and 10 bases lay outside the gene matches. The CDR3 consists of 13 residues. Germline V gives CDR1 MNHNY, CDR2 SVGAGI (reference sequence). CDR3 bases: TGTGCCAGCAGTTACGGGGAGGCAGGGGGCGATTATTTT. This codes for CASSYGEAGGDYF.

The chain employs TRBV7-3 and TRBJ2-1; 9 bases are shared with TRBD1. Trimming cost V 5 bases and J 4 bases; bases outside gene matches: 12. This CDR3 has 17 amino acids. The V gene's germline CDR1 is SGHTA and CDR2 FQGTGA. The CDR3 coding sequence is TGTGCCAGCAGCCCCAACCTACCGACAGGGGGGTACAATGAGCAGTTCTTC. Its translation is CASSPNLPTGGYNEQFF.

This chain joins TRBV29-1 and TRBJ1-2; 7 positions match TRBD1. The V and J ends lost 0 bases and 8 bases, in that order; junction bases with no gene match: 6. This CDR3 spans 13 amino acids. The germline gives CDR1 SQVTM, CDR2 ANQGSEA. The CDR3 is CSVEDRQGEGYTF. For the CDR3, the DNA is TGCAGCGTTGAAGATCGGCAGGGGGAGGGCTACACCTTC.

The chain has TRBV24-1 and TRBJ2-1, with D possibly TRBD1 on 5 matching bases. Deletions cut 1 base from V and 10 bases from J, with 16 bases between. The CDR3 has 15 amino acids. The germline V gene encodes CDR1 KGHDR and CDR2 SFDVKD. The CDR3 protein is CATSDLRGPVGEQFF. The CDR3 DNA reads TGTGCCACCAGTGATTTAAGGGGTCCCGTCGGAGAGCAGTTCTTC.